The clone carrying this TCR beta chain was recorded at least ten times. Its antigen remains unidentified. Recruitment covered hyperthyroidism patients aged 18 to 65 whose new diagnosis was of under 2 months' duration. Researchers turned away patients with other autoimmune diseases, uncontrolled infections, pregnancy or lactation. More than 7.5 ml of fresh blood yielded the PBMCs by density gradient. The ends were cut back, 2 bases at V and 1 base at J, with 17 bases in the middle. Germline assignment: CDR1 KGHDR and CDR2 SFDVKD. The CDR3 has 17 amino acids. The source of the sample is a study of Graves' ophthalmopathy and Graves' hyperthyroidism. Study findings and constraints: Among expanded thyroid clonotypes above 0.001 frequency, most also occurred in blood.

Using RNA transcripts, the TCR beta CDR3 regions were amplified. An initial RT-PCR round employing HTBI primers preceded a second-round multiplex PCR. TCRdb redid the calling of the multiplex PCR reads with MiXCR, one entry per CDR3 protein. This repertoire shows just over 400,000 distinct CDR3 sequences, over 20% found once; its top ten account for approximately 3%. Sequenced material: peripheral blood. This receptor was identified in a woman aged 18-29 years with stable Graves' hyperthyroidism. V and J are TRBV24-1 and TRBJ2-7; D ambiguous. DNA for the CDR3: TGTGCCACCAGTGATTCTCAGACCGGGCTGGGGTCCTACGAGCAGTACTTC. This encodes CATSDSQTGLGSYEQYF.